This T cell receptor beta chain is drawn from a study of T cell clusters in autoimmune cytopenias. Study outcomes and limitations: TRB repertoire shifts in secondary cytopenia and chronic lymphocytic leukemia mostly reflected lymphoma, not autoimmunity.

On this clonotype: As yet, its antigen is unknown.

Tens of thousands of genome equivalents of blood DNA were amplified for TRB. TRB rearrangements were amplified by touch-down multiplex PCR with mixed TRB-A/B primers. TCRdb re-called the multiplex PCR reads; every CDR3 protein appears as one record, without DNA. The table lists a few thousand distinct CDR3 sequences, with 18% in the top ten. The TCR was taken from a human donor with an autoimmune cytopenia or autoimmune hepatitis (not recorded which). The sequenced sample was peripheral blood.

The CDR3 reads CASSLKFTDTQYF. The rearrangement links TRBV7-7 to TRBJ2-3. This CDR3 contains 13 residues. CDR1 is SSHAT and CDR2 is FNYEAQ in the germline V gene (reference sequence). Full variable domain (missing parts from reference TRBV7-7 and TRBJ2-3): GAGVSQSPRYKVTKRGQDVTLRCDPISSHATLYWYQQALGQGPEFLTYFNYEAQPDKSGLPSDRFSAERPEGSISTLTIQRTEQRDSAMYRCASSLKFTDTQYFGPGTRLTVL.